The T cell receptor beta chain described here comes from a study of PD-L1 blockade in urothelial cancer. The sample holds one count of this clone. Sample time point: peripheral blood 6 weeks after treatment start. Sequenced by immunoSEQ multiplex PCR; TCRdb stores in-frame clones only, minus some. The sample lists 60,000 to 80,000 clones, about nine tenths occurring once. V was cut by 6 bases and J by 0 bases, with 12 bases left in between. CDR1 SGHAT and CDR2 FQNNGV come from the germline V gene. CDR3 length equals 14 residues. The sequence was obtained from a man aged 55-75 years with urothelial cancer. The specimen was PBMCs, collected around atezolizumab (anti-PD-L1) treatment. The chain has TRBV11-2 and TRBJ2-7, with D possibly TRBD2 on 5 matching bases. CDR3 sequence: CASSLPGSSYEQYF. Here the CDR3 DNA reads TGTGCCAGCAGTTTACCGGGGAGCTCCTACGAGCAGTACTTC.